The 28 T cell receptor beta chains in this list originate from one sample, sequenced in a study of T cells in Graves' hyperthyroidism and ophthalmopathy. There were TCR beta CDR3 regions amplified from RNA transcripts. The TCR CDR3 first-round RT-PCR relied on the HTBI primer set. TCRdb itself ran the multiplex PCR reads through MiXCR, one entry per CDR3 protein. This repertoire shows about 620,000 distinct CDR3 sequences, under 20% found once; its top ten account for over 3.5%. Sequencing was done on a sample of blood. All receptors come from a woman between 25 and 40 years old with Graves' hyperthyroidism.

This clonotype appeared many times. The rearrangement links TRBV3-1 to TRBJ2-1; D is perhaps TRBD2 (7 bases). Germline values: CDR1 LGHDT, CDR2 YNNKEL (reference sequence). The CDR3 consists of 16 residues. Trimming pared 4 bases from V and 4 bases from J, leaving 17 bases between. The CDR3 DNA reads as TGTGCCAGCAGCCGGGAGGGGGGGCTCCCATACAATGAGCAGTTCTTC. It yields the protein CASSREGGLPYNEQFF.

Ten or more counts support this clonotype. The CDR3 DNA reads as TGTGCCAGCAGACCCTTGACAGCTAACTATGGCTACACCTTC. It codes for CASRPLTANYGYTF. The rearrangement joins TRBV12-3 or TRBV12-4 to TRBJ1-2, with D possibly being TRBD1 (5 bases). The CDR3 is 14 amino acids. V was clipped by 6 bases and J by 0 bases, with 11 bases between them.

This clonotype occurred many times. This chain uses TRBV28 with TRBJ2-1; no clear D gene. CDR1 and CDR2 (germline): MDHEN, SYDVKM. Trimming left V 2 bases short and J 4 bases short, with 6 bases between. The CDR3 is 13 residues long. The CDR3 DNA is TGTGCCAGCAGTTTAAGGGCATACAATGAGCAGTTCTTC. Translated, it gives CASSLRAYNEQFF.

The chain links TRBV6-1 to TRBJ1-6; 7 bases are a match to TRBD1. The CDR3 length is 14 residues. Germline CDR1 and CDR2: MNHNS and SASEGT. The ends lost 6 bases at V and 4 bases at J; junction bases unmatched: 3. The CDR3 region is CASRRDRYNSPLHF. CDR3 DNA sequence: TGTGCCAGCAGGAGGGACAGATATAATTCACCCCTCCACTTT.

This clonotype was seen ten or more times. The CDR3 DNA reads as TGTGCAACCACCAGGGGTCTGGCCTACGAGCAGTACTTC. Translating gives CATTRGLAYEQYF. The rearrangement links TRBV10-3 to TRBJ2-7; D is possibly TRBD1 (6 bases). Germline V CDR1 and CDR2: ENHRY, SYGVKD. The CDR3 extends over 13 amino acids.

This chain links TRBV9 with TRBJ2-1; D gene unclear. With 1 base removed from V and 5 bases from J, the gap between germline ends came to 7 bases. The CDR3 loop spans 13 amino acids. Germline CDR1 is SGDLS and CDR2 is YYNGEE. The CDR3 protein is CASSVQGHNEQFF. In DNA, the CDR3 is TGTGCCAGCAGCGTACAAGGGCACAATGAGCAGTTCTTC.

There are a few counts of this clonotype. The V and J genes are TRBV20-1 and TRBJ2-6; perhaps TRBD2 as D (6 bases). V gave up 4 bases and J gave up 0 bases, with 7 bases separating them. Germline loops: CDR1 DFQATT, CDR2 SNEGSKA (reference sequence). CDR3 length: 14 amino acids. CDR3 region: CSANGGSGANVLTF. CDR3 DNA sequence: TGCAGTGCTAACGGGGGCTCTGGGGCCAACGTCCTGACTTTC.

This clonotype was counted many times. This chain uses TRBV12-3 or TRBV12-4 with TRBJ1-5; D might be TRBD1 (6 bases). Deletions cut 5 bases from V and 2 bases from J, with 16 bases between. This CDR3 region has 16 residues. The CDR3 is CASSAPNRVGNQPQHF. The CDR3 DNA follows: TGTGCCAGCAGTGCCCCCAACAGGGTTGGCAATCAGCCCCAGCATTTT.

This clonotype came up many times. The chain employs TRBV28 and TRBJ2-5, with 9 nucleotides matching TRBD1. Looked up from germline, CDR1 is MDHEN and CDR2 is SYDVKM. The CDR3 runs to 14 residues. The trim removed 5 bases at V and 14 bases at J, leaving 15 bases unmatched. The CDR3 sequence is CASSPPDRGPTEYF. The CDR3 nucleotides read TGTGCCAGCAGTCCCCCGGACAGGGGCCCGACGGAATACTTC. Drawing the rest from reference TRBV28 and TRBJ2-5, the complete variable domain is DVKVTQSSRYLVKRTGEKVFLECVQDMDHENMFWYRQDPGLGLRLIYFSYDVKMKEKGDIPEGYSVSREKKERFSLILESASTNQTSMYLCASSPPDRGPTEYFGPGTRLLVL.

The chain couples TRBV20-1 to TRBJ2-3; D tentatively reads TRBD1 or TRBD2 (5 bases each). The CDR3 is made up of 19 amino acids. Trimming pared 4 bases from V and 5 bases from J, leaving 31 bases between. Looked up from germline, CDR1 is DFQATT and CDR2 is SNEGSKA (reference sequence). The CDR3 sequence: CSAKYPGRINLRRVDTQYF. The CDR3 DNA reads as TGCAGTGCTAAGTACCCGGGACGGATCAACCTGCGCCGGGTAGATACGCAGTATTTT.

The table lists this clonotype with many counts. This rearrangement joins TRBV30 to TRBJ2-3; D is perhaps TRBD2 (6 bases). CDR1 is GTSNPN, CDR2 SVGIG, per germline (reference sequence). The CDR3 loop spans 13 amino acids. The V end was cut by 0 bases, the J end by 5 bases, with 9 bases between. The CDR3 spells CAWSVSGGDTQYF. Written as DNA, the CDR3 is TGTGCCTGGAGTGTATCCGGGGGAGATACGCAGTATTTT.

This clonotype was counted between two and nine times. The rearrangement links TRBV4-3 to TRBJ2-7, with D possibly matching TRBD1 (6 bases). Trimming pared 0 bases from V and 0 bases from J, leaving 9 bases between. Per the germline V gene, CDR1 is LGHNA and CDR2 is YSLEER. The CDR3 runs to 15 residues. The CDR3 loop reads CASSQDPQGSYEQYF. DNA of the CDR3: TGCGCCAGCAGCCAAGATCCACAGGGCTCCTACGAGCAGTACTTC.

This clonotype was seen repeatedly, ten times or more. The V gene is TRBV6-1, the J gene TRBJ2-3, with 10 bases aligning to TRBD2. The CDR3 has 14 residues. Losses at the gene ends were 2 bases for V and 4 bases for J; bases not matched to a gene: 0. The V gene's germline CDR1 is MNHNS and CDR2 SASEGT. The CDR3 here is CASSELAGADTQYF. CDR3 bases: TGTGCCAGCAGTGAACTAGCGGGAGCAGATACGCAGTATTTT.

This clonotype occurred many times. The chain uses TRBV28 and TRBJ2-1; weak D call: TRBD1 (5 bases). V lost 4 bases and J 6 bases, leaving 10 bases between the germline ends. The CDR3 runs to 13 residues. Germline assignment: CDR1 MDHEN and CDR2 SYDVKM. The CDR3 is CASSSAGLNEQFF. The CDR3 coding sequence is TGTGCCAGCAGTTCGGCAGGGCTCAATGAGCAGTTCTTC.

This clonotype was counted only a few times. The chain couples TRBV7-6 to TRBJ2-1; 10 positions match TRBD2. Germline-derived CDR1 and CDR2 are SGHVS and FNYEAQ. There are 19 residues in the CDR3. Trimming at V came to 2 bases and at J to 7 bases, leaving 17 bases not matched to a gene. CDR3 DNA sequence: TGTGCCAGCAGCTTACGGTCGGGTGGGCTAGCGGGAGTACAGAATGAGCAGTTCTTC. Translation: CASSLRSGGLAGVQNEQFF.

This clonotype has a handful of counts. The chain links TRBV5-1 to TRBJ1-3; 7 bases are a match to TRBD1. The CDR3 extends over 15 amino acids. Germline V gene data show CDR1 as SGHRS and CDR2 as YFSETQ. The ends lost 3 bases at V and 2 bases at J; junction bases unmatched: 5. CDR3 bases: TGCGCCAGCAGCTACGGCAGGGGGGCTGGAAACACCATATATTTT. Its protein product is CASSYGRGAGNTIYF. The full variable domain, with the rest looked up from reference TRBV5-1 and TRBJ1-3, is KAGVTQTPRYLIKTRGQQVTLSCSPISGHRSVSWYQQTPGQGLQFLFEYFSETQRNKGNFPGRFSGRQFSNSRSEMNVSTLELGDSALYLCASSYGRGAGNTIYFGEGSWLTVV.

This clonotype occurred many times. The chain links TRBV2 to TRBJ2-1; TRBD2 matches 11 bases. With V trimmed by 3 bases and J by 10 bases, 5 bases remained unmatched. CDR3 length: 14 amino acids. Germline-derived CDR1 and CDR2 are SNHLY and FYNNEI. CDR3 sequence: CASSEGLAEGEQFF. The CDR3 nucleotides read TGTGCCAGCAGTGAGGGACTAGCGGAAGGAGAGCAGTTCTTC.

This clonotype was seen at least ten times. V is TRBV27 and J is TRBJ2-2; D is uncertain. The CDR3 contains 14 residues. V was clipped by 5 bases and J by 6 bases, with 13 bases between them. Per the germline V gene, CDR1 is MNHEY and CDR2 is SMNVEV (reference sequence). The CDR3 reads CASSGSGTAGELFF. The CDR3 DNA reads as TGTGCCAGCAGTGGCTCGGGTACGGCCGGGGAGCTGTTTTTT.

This chain uses TRBV12-3 or TRBV12-4 with TRBJ1-6, with D maybe TRBD1 (5 bases). The CDR3 loop spans 17 amino acids. Between the trimmed V and J ends, which lost 3 bases and 5 bases, there was a span of 17 bases. Here the CDR3 DNA reads TGTGCCAGCAGTTTTTTTCGCACGAGGGGCAATAATTCACCCCTCCACTTT. Its protein is CASSFFRTRGNNSPLHF.

The CDR3: CASSWDRGTQYF. For the CDR3, the DNA is TGTGCCAGCAGCTGGGACAGGGGTACGCAGTATTTT. The rearrangement links TRBV5-6 to TRBJ2-3, with 10 bases lining up with TRBD1. The CDR3 has 12 residues. Germline V CDR1 and CDR2: SGHDT, YYEEEE. V was pared by 3 bases and J by 8 bases, with 0 bases of the junction left unmatched.

The DNA for the CDR3 is TGTGCCAGCAGCGTAGATGCCCATCGGAACTATGGCTACACCTTC. As protein: CASSVDAHRNYGYTF. V and J are TRBV9 and TRBJ1-2; D not resolved. This CDR3 spans 15 amino acids. V dropped 0 bases and J dropped 2 bases, with 11 bases sitting between them. Germline CDR1 SGDLS, CDR2 YYNGEE.

The chain carries TRBV20-1 and TRBJ2-7; 11 positions match TRBD2. CDR1 and CDR2 (germline): DFQATT, SNEGSKA (reference sequence). After removal of 0 bases from V and 5 bases from J, the junction contained 12 bases not matched to a gene. The CDR3 spans 17 residues. In nucleotides, the CDR3 is TGCAGTGCTAGAGATCCTTGGGCTAGCGGGAGGAACGACGAGCAGTACTTC. It codes for CSARDPWASGRNDEQYF.

This clonotype has only a few counts. The gene calls are TRBV5-5 and TRBJ2-7; perhaps D is TRBD1 or TRBD2 (5 bases each). The CDR3 loop spans 15 amino acids. Germline V gene sequence: CDR1 SGHKS, CDR2 YYEKEE (reference sequence). V lost 2 bases, J lost 4 bases, and 16 bases lay in between. The CDR3 spells CASSFRDGAEYEQYF. Here the CDR3 DNA reads TGTGCCAGCAGCTTCCGGGACGGCGCTGAGTACGAGCAGTACTTC.

The chain has TRBV7-9 and TRBJ2-1, with TRBD2 matching over 12 bases. The CDR3 runs to 17 residues. Germline V gene lookup returns CDR1 SEHNR and CDR2 FQNEAQ (reference sequence). The J segment lost 9 bases and the V segment lost 3 bases, leaving 12 bases of the junction unmatched. The CDR3 is CASSFPALTSGGGEQFF. The CDR3 DNA reads TGTGCCAGCAGCTTTCCAGCTTTGACTAGCGGGGGCGGTGAGCAGTTCTTC.

This clonotype came up a few times. This chain joins TRBV19 and TRBJ1-2; D call uncertain. This CDR3 spans 13 amino acids. Germline V CDR1 and CDR2: LNHDA, SQIVND (reference sequence). V gave up 7 bases and J gave up 5 bases, with 14 bases separating them. CDR3 loop: CASNAPGVYGYTF. The CDR3 DNA is TGTGCCAGTAATGCCCCAGGTGTTTATGGCTACACCTTC.

V usage is TRBV3-1 and J usage is TRBJ1-6, with 7 bases matching TRBD1. The junction had 2 bases not matched to a gene; V was cut back by 4 bases and J by 5 bases. Germline CDR1 reads LGHDT; CDR2 reads YNNKEL (reference sequence). This CDR3 contains 14 residues. Here the CDR3 reads CASSRDSHNSPLHF. The DNA of the CDR3 is TGTGCCAGCAGCCGGGACAGCCATAATTCACCCCTCCACTTT.

This clonotype has just a few counts. Germline and junction disagree at one end, which may indicate a read error. This chain links TRBV12-3 or TRBV12-4 with TRBJ2-7, with TRBD2 as a possible D gene (5 bases). The CDR3 length is 15 residues. The CDR3 is CASSYRPGSSYKQYF. DNA of the CDR3: TGTGCCAGCAGTTACCGACCGGGATCCTCCTACAAGCAGTACTTC.

The table lists this clonotype with many counts. The rearrangement joins TRBV27 to TRBJ2-3, with D unclear. The CDR3 has 14 residues. The germline CDR1 and CDR2 sequences are MNHEY and SMNVEV (reference sequence). The V end was cut by 1 base, the J end by 0 bases, with 5 bases between. The CDR3 is CASSLWQSTDTQYF. The DNA of the CDR3 is TGTGCCAGCAGTTTATGGCAGAGCACAGATACGCAGTATTTT.